This TCR beta chain was observed in a study of CD8 T cells in ankylosing spondylitis. Notes on the study in general: A motif in TCR beta, a set of 8 or 9 highly homologous variants, appeared characteristic of ankylosing spondylitis blood.

With regard to this clonotype: Its target is not known.

V trimming: 3 bases; J trimming: 0 bases; junction bases outside the gene matches: 6. The length of the CDR3 is 17 residues. CDR1 is KGHSH, CDR2 LQKENI, per germline. TCRdb used MiXCR to reprocess the 5' RACE reads, holding one entry per CDR3 protein. Seen here are under 200,000 distinct CDR3 sequences, around 10% observed once, and the top ten hold 25% to 30%. V is TRBV18 and J is TRBJ2-7; the match to TRBD2 covers 12 bases. The sequence derives from a male donor with ankylosing spondylitis or in good health (not recorded which). Sequences were obtained from blood, either unsorted or a sorted T cell fraction (not recorded which). The CDR3 sequence: CASSPAGLAGISYEQYF. In nucleotides, the CDR3 is TGTGCCAGCTCACCGGCTGGACTAGCGGGGATCTCCTACGAGCAGTACTTC.